The subject of this entry is one T cell receptor (beta chain). Its target is not known. The sample belongs to a study of cytomegalovirus exposure and HLA in healthy donors. Study-wide results and limits: Immune exposure information comprised only CMV serostatus. A later analysis linked some 18,000 TCR beta sequences to HLA alleles at 0.05 false discovery rate. According to reports, the classifier identified cytomegalovirus status with high specificity and sensitivity. Owing to their indistinguishability, certain V segments, notably TRBV6-2 and TRBV6-3, were excluded.

The PCR made use of 60 Vbeta and 13 Jbeta primers. The repertoire was sequenced with immunoSEQ multiplex PCR; TCRdb's copy has only in-frame clones and lacks some. In the table there are some 150,000 clones, roughly four fifths of which are singletons. The V segment lost 4 bases and the J segment 0 bases; nucleotides outside the gene matches: 3. Germline V gene lookup returns CDR1 SGHAT and CDR2 FQNNGV. CDR3 length equals 16 residues. The rearrangement joins TRBV11-2 to TRBJ1-1, with 12 bases that match TRBD1. This TCR was recovered from a man aged 25-40 years in good health and CMV-seropositive. The sample consisted of PBMCs. The CDR3 DNA is TGTGCCAGCAGCTCGGGACAGGGGGCCATGAACACTGAAGCTTTCTTT. Residues: CASSSGQGAMNTEAFF. The entire variable domain, with the rest obtained from reference TRBV11-2 and TRBJ1-1, is as follows: EAGVAQSPRYKIIEKRQSVAFWCNPISGHATLYWYQQILGQGPKLLIQFQNNGVVDDSQLPKDRFSAERLKGVDSTLKIQPAKLEDSAVYLCASSSGQGAMNTEAFFGQGTRLTVV.